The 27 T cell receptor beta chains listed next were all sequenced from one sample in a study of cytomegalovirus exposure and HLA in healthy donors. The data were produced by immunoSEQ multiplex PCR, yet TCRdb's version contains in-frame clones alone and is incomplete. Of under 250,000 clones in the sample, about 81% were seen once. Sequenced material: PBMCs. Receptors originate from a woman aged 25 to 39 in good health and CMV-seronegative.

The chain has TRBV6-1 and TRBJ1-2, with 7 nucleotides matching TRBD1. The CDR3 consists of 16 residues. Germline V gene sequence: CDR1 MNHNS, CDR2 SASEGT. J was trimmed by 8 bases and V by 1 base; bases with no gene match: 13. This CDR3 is CASSEVRRQGGRGYTF. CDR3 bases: TGTGCCAGCAGTGAAGTGCGGAGACAGGGAGGAAGAGGCTACACCTTC.

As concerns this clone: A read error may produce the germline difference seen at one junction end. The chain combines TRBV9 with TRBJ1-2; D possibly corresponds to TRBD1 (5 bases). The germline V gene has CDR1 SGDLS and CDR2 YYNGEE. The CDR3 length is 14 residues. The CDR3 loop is CASSVSTVNSGYTF. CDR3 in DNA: TGTGCCAGCAGCGTATCGACAGTCAACTCTGGCTACACCTTC.

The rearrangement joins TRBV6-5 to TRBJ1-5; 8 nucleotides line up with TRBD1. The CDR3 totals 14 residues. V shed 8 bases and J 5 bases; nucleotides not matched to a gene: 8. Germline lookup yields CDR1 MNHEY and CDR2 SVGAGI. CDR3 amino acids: CASRKTQGDQPQHF. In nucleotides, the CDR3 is TGTGCCAGCCGAAAAACACAGGGGGATCAGCCCCAGCATTTT.

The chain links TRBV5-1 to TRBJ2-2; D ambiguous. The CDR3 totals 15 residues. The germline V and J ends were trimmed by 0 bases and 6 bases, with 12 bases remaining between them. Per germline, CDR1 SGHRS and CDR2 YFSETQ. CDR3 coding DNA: TGCGCCAGCAGCTTGGTGCAGAATCGGGCCGGGGAGCTGTTTTTT. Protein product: CASSLVQNRAGELFF.

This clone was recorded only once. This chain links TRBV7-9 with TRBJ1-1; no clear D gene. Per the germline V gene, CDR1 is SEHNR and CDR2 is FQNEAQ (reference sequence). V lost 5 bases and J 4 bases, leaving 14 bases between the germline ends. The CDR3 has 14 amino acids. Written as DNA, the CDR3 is TGTGCCAGCAGCCTTCCGGTGGGGAGCACTGAAGCTTTCTTT. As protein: CASSLPVGSTEAFF.

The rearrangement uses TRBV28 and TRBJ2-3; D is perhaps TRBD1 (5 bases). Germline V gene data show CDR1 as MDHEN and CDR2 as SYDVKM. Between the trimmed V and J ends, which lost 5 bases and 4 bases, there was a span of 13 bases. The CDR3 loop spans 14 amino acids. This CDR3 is CASSPSSRADTQYF. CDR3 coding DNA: TGTGCCAGCAGTCCCTCTTCCAGGGCAGATACGCAGTATTTT.

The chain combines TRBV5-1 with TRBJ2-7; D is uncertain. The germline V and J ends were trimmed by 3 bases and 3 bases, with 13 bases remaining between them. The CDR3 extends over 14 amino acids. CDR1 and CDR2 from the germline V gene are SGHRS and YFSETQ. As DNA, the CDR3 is TGCGCCAGCAGCTACGGCAGGATAAGCTACGAGCAGTACTTC. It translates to CASSYGRISYEQYF. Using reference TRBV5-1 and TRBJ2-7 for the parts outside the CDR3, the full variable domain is KAGVTQTPRYLIKTRGQQVTLSCSPISGHRSVSWYQQTPGQGLQFLFEYFSETQRNKGNFPGRFSGRQFSNSRSEMNVSTLELGDSALYLCASSYGRISYEQYFGPGTRLTVT.

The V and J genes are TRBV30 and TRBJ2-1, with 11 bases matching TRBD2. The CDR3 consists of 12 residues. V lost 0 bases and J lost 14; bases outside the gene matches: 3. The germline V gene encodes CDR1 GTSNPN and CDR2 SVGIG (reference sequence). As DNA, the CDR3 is TGTGCCTGGAGTGTACTAGCGGGAGATAAGTTCTTC. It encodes CAWSVLAGDKFF. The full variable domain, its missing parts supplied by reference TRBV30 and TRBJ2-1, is SQTIHQWPATLVQPVGSPLSLECTVEGTSNPNLYWYRQAAGRGLQLLFYSVGIGQISSEVPQNLSASRPQDRQFILSSKKLLLSDSGFYLCAWSVLAGDKFFGPGTRLTVL.

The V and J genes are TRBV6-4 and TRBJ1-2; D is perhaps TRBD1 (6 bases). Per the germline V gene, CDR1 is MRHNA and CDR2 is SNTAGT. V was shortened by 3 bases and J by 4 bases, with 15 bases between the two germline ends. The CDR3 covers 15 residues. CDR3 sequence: CASSETGLYGYGYTF. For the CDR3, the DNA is TGTGCCAGCAGTGAGACAGGATTGTACGGCTATGGCTACACCTTC.

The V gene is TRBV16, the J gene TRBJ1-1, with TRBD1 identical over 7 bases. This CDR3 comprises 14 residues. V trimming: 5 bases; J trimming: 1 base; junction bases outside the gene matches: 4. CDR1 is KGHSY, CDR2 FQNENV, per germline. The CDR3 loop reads CASSNQGGNTEAFF. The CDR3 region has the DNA TGTGCCAGCAGCAACCAGGGGGGGAACACTGAAGCTTTCTTT.

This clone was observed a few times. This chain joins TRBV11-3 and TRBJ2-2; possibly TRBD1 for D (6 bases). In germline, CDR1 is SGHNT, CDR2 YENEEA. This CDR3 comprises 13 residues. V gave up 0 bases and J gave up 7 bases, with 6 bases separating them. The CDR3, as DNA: TGTGCCAGCAGCTTAGAAGGGGGCGGGGAGCTGTTTTTT. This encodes CASSLEGGGELFF.

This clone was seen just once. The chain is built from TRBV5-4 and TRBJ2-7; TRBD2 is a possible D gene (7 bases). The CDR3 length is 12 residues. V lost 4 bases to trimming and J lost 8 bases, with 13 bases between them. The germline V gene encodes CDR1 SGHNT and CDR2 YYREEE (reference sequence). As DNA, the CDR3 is TGTGCCAGCAGCGCACAGGGACTACAGCAGTACTTC. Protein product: CASSAQGLQQYF. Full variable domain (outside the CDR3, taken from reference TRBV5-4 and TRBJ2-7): ETGVTQSPTHLIKTRGQQVTLRCSSQSGHNTVSWYQQALGQGPQFIFQYYREEENGRGNFPPRFSGLQFPNYSSELNVNALELDDSALYLCASSAQGLQQYFGPGTRLTVT.

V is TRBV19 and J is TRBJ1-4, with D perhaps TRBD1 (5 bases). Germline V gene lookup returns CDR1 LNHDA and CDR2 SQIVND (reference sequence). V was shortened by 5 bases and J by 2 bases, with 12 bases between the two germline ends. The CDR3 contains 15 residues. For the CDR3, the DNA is TGTGCCAGTAGTCAACCAGGGATGACTAATGAAAAACTGTTTTTT. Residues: CASSQPGMTNEKLFF.

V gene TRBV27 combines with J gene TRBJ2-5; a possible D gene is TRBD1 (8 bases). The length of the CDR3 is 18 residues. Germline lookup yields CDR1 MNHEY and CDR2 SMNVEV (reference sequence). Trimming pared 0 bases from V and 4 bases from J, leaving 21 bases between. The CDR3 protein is CASSLSIDRQGRGETQYF. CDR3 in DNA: TGTGCCAGCAGTTTATCGATTGACAGACAGGGGAGGGGAGAGACCCAGTACTTC.

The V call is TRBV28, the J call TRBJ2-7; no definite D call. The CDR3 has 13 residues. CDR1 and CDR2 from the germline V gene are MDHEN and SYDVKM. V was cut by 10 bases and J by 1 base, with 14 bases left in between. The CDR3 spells CATATWASYEQYF. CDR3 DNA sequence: TGTGCCACTGCCACTTGGGCATCCTACGAGCAGTACTTC.

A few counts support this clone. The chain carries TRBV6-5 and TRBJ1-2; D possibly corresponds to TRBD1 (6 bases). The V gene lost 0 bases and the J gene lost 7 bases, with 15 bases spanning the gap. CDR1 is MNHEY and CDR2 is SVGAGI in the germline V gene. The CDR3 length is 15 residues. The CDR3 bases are TGTGCCAGCAGTTACTCGACTCAGGGGAGAGGTGGCTACACCTTC. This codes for CASSYSTQGRGGYTF.

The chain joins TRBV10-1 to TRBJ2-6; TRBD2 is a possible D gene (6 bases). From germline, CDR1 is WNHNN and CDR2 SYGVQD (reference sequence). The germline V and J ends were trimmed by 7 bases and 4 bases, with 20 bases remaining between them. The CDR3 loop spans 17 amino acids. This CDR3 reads CASTEGGREKGANVLTF. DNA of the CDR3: TGCGCCAGCACCGAGGGTGGTCGGGAGAAAGGGGCCAACGTCCTGACTTTC.

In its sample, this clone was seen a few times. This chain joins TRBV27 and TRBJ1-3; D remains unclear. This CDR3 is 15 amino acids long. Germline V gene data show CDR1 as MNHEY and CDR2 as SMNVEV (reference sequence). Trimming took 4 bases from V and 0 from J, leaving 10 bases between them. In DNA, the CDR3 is TGTGCCAGCAGTTCGGCGGGAAGCTCTGGAAACACCATATATTTT. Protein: CASSSAGSSGNTIYF.

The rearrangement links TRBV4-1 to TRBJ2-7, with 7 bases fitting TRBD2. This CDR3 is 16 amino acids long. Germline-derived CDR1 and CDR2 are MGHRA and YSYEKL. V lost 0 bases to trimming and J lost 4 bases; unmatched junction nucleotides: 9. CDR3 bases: TGCGCCAGCAGCCAAGAATCGGGCCTAGCGGCTTACGAGCAGTACTTC. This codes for CASSQESGLAAYEQYF.

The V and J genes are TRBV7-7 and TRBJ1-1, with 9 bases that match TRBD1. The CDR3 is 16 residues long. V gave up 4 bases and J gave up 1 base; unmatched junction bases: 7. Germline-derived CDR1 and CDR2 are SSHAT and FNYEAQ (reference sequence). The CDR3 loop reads CASSSIGQGPNTEAFF. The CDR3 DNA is TGTGCCAGCAGCTCGATCGGACAGGGGCCGAACACTGAAGCTTTCTTT.

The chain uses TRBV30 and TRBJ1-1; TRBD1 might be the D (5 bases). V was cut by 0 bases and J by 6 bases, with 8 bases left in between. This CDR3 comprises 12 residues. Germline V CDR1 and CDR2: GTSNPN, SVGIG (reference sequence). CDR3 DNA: TGTGCCTGGAGTGTTCGGGGGGCTGAAGCTTTCTTT. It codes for CAWSVRGAEAFF.

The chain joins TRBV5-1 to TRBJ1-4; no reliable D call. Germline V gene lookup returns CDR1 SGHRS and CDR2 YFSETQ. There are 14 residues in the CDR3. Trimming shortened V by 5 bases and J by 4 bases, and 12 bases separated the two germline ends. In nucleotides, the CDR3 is TGCGCCAGCAGAGATCCGGGAGGTAATGAAAAACTGTTTTTT. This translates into CASRDPGGNEKLFF.

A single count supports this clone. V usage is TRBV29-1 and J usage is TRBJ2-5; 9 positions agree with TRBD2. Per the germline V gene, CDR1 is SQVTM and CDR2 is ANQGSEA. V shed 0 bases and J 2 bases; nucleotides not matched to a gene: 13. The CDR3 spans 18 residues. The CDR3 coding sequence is TGCAGCGTTGAAGATCTCGGTTGGGCTAGCGGGGAACAAGAGACCCAGTACTTC. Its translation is CSVEDLGWASGEQETQYF.

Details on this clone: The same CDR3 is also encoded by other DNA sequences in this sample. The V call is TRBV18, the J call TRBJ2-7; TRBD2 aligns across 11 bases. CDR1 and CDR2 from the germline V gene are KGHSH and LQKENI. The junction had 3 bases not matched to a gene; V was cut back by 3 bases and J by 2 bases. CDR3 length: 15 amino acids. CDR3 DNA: TGTGCCAGCTCACCGAGACTAGCGGGGACCTACGAGCAGTACTTC. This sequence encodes CASSPRLAGTYEQYF.

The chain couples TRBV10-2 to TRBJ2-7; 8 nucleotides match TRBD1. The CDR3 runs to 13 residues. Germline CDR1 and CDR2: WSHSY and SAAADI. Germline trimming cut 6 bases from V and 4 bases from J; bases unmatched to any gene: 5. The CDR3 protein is CASRGTGYYEQYF. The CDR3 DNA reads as TGCGCCAGCAGAGGGACAGGATATTACGAGCAGTACTTC.

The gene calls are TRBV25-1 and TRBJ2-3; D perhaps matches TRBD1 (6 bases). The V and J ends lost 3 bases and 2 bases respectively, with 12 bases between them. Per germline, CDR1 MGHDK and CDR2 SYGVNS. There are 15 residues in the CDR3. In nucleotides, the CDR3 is TGTGCCAGCAGTGACGGACAGCGCAACACAGATACGCAGTATTTT. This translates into CASSDGQRNTDTQYF.

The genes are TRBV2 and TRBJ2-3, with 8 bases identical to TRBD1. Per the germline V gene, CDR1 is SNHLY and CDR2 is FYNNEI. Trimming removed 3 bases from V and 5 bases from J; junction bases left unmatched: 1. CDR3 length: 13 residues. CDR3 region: CASSDRGRDTQYF. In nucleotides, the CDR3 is TGTGCCAGCAGTGACAGGGGGCGAGATACGCAGTATTTT.